This T cell receptor beta chain originates from a study of blood T cell repertoires in COVID-19. CDR3 length: 17 amino acids. Germline CDR1 and CDR2: SNHLY and FYNNEI. V dropped 0 bases and J dropped 5; count of bases not matched to a gene: 8. The data were produced by immunoSEQ multiplex PCR, yet TCRdb's version contains in-frame clones alone and is incomplete. The data show approximately 96,000 clones, roughly 80% seen once. This clone appeared many times. The receptor's source is an elderly woman with acute or convalescent COVID-19. The chain couples TRBV2 to TRBJ1-4, with TRBD1 matching 8 bases. The sequencing input was peripheral blood. The CDR3 spells CASSEALGTGSNEKLFF. CDR3 nucleotide sequence: TGTGCCAGCAGTGAAGCGTTGGGGACAGGCTCGAATGAAAAACTGTTTTTT.